This TCR beta chain is from a study of STAT5B mutations in CD4+ large granular lymphocyte leukemia. Clones were sequenced by immunoSEQ multiplex PCR, and TCRdb holds only the in-frame ones, with some missing. The repertoire includes tens of thousands of clones, roughly three quarters of them detected once, and roughly 6.2% sits in the top ten. Germline-derived CDR1 and CDR2 are LNHDA and SQIVND (reference sequence). The CDR3 spans 13 residues. V was clipped by 1 base and J by 4 bases, with 5 bases between them. This clonotype was sampled from a human donor in good health. The material sequenced was CD4+ T cells from blood buffy coats. V is TRBV19 and J is TRBJ1-3, with D possibly TRBD1 on 5 matching bases. The CDR3 coding sequence is TGTGCCAGTAGTATAGGGACAGGAAACACCATATATTTT. Amino acid sequence: CASSIGTGNTIYF.